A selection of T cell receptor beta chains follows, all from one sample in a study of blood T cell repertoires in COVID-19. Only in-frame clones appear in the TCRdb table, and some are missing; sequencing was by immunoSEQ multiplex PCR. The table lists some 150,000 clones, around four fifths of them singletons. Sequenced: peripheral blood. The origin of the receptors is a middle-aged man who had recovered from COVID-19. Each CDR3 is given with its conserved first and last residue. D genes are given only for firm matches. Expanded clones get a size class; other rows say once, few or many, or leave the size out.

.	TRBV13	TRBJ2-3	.	CASSTQIPPPGALTDTQYF	TGTGCCAGCAGCACCCAGATCCCCCCCCCAGGGGCCCTCACAGATACGCAGTATTTT
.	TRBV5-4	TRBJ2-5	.	CASTQETQYF	TGTGCCAGCACGCAGGAGACCCAGTACTTC
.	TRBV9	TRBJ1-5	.	CASSVDGVSNQPQHF	TGTGCCAGCAGCGTAGACGGGGTTAGCAATCAGCCCCAGCATTTT
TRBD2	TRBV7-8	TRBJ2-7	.	CASSASGSFYEQYF	TGTGCCAGCAGCGCTAGCGGGAGCTTCTACGAGCAGTACTTC
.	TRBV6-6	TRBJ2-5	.	CASSYSREETQYF	TGTGCCAGCAGTTACTCGAGGGAAGAGACCCAGTACTTC
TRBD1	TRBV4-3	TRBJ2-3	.	CASSLDRGQIDTQYF	TGCGCCAGCAGCCTGGACAGGGGGCAAATAGATACGCAGTATTTT
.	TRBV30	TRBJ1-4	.	CAWSATGLNEKLFF	TGTGCCTGGAGTGCCACGGGTCTCAATGAAAAACTGTTTTTT
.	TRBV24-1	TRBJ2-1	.	CASIDRNNEQFF	TGTGCCTCCATCGACAGGAACAATGAGCAGTTCTTC
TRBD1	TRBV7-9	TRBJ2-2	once	CASSPDARGQGGELFF	TGTGCCAGCAGCCCAGATGCAAGGGGGCAAGGCGGGGAGCTGTTTTTT
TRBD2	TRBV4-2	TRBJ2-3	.	CASSQAATSGGRDTQYF	TGTGCCAGCAGCCAAGCCGCTACTAGCGGGGGTAGAGATACGCAGTATTTT
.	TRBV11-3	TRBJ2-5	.	CATNSVEAAQYF	TGTGCCACCAATTCTGTGGAAGCGGCCCAGTACTTC
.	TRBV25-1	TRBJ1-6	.	CASSDEGRSGSLHF	TGTGCCAGCAGTGATGAGGGTCGGTCGGGGTCCCTCCACTTT
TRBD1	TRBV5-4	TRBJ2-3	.	CASSPETGVTDTQYF	TGTGCCAGCAGCCCAGAGACAGGGGTGACAGATACGCAGTATTTT
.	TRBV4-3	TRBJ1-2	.	CASSQEGSTGKYGYTF	TGCGCCAGCAGCCAAGAAGGGAGTACAGGGAAGTATGGCTACACCTTC
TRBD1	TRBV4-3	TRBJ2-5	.	CASSRTGREETQYF	TGCGCCAGCAGTCGGACAGGACGGGAAGAGACCCAGTACTTC